Listed below are T cell receptor beta chains from one sample, sequenced in a study of blood T cell repertoires in COVID-19. The protocol was immunoSEQ multiplex PCR, while the TCRdb copy is restricted to in-frame clones and leaves out a portion. The sample lists about 120,000 clones; roughly nine tenths were seen once. Sequencing input: peripheral blood. These receptors were taken from a human donor in a cohort sampled during active COVID-19. CDR3s include the opening cysteine and the closing phenylalanine or tryptophan. D genes are given only for firm matches.

V gene	D gene	J gene	CDR3 protein	CDR3 DNA
TRBV28	TRBD1	TRBJ1-5	CASRGTDYQPQHF	TGTGCCAGCAGAGGGACAGACTATCAGCCCCAGCATTTT
TRBV19	TRBD1	TRBJ1-2	CASSHLTGGIYGYTF	TGTGCCAGTAGTCATCTTACAGGGGGCATCTATGGCTACACCTTC
TRBV9	TRBD1	TRBJ2-2	CASSARMPGQGAGELFF	TGTGCCAGCAGCGCACGAATGCCGGGACAGGGGGCCGGGGAGCTGTTTTTT
TRBV20-1	TRBD2	TRBJ2-6	CSASGLGLAGSGANVLTF	TGCAGTGCTAGTGGTCTGGGACTAGCGGGGTCTGGGGCCAACGTCCTGACTTTC
TRBV19	TRBD1	TRBJ2-6	CASSIGQGQRGANVLTF	TGTGCCAGTAGTATTGGACAGGGTCAAAGGGGGGCCAACGTCCTGACTTTC
TRBV6-5	NA	TRBJ1-5	CASGVGGNQPQHF	TGTGCCAGCGGAGTAGGGGGCAATCAGCCCCAGCATTTT
TRBV6-4	NA	TRBJ2-5	CASGAWVPASETQYF	TGTGCCAGCGGGGCCTGGGTCCCCGCGTCGGAGACCCAGTACTTC
TRBV27	TRBD2	TRBJ2-3	CASSPRVGLVSYTQYF	TGTGCCAGCAGCCCTAGGGTAGGACTAGTTAGTTATACGCAGTATTTT
TRBV28	NA	TRBJ1-2	CASRGGYSANYGYTF	TGTGCCAGCAGGGGAGGGTATTCAGCTAACTATGGCTACACCTTC
TRBV3-1/TRBV3-2	TRBD1	TRBJ1-4	CASSDQTGGLEKLFF	TGTGCCAGCAGCGACCAGACAGGGGGCCTTGAAAAACTGTTTTTT
TRBV19	NA	TRBJ1-2	CASRTGWNEGYTF	TGTGCCAGTAGAACAGGGTGGAATGAGGGCTACACCTTC
TRBV7-8	TRBD1	TRBJ1-3	CASSAPQGAVNTIYF	TGTGCCAGCAGCGCCCCACAGGGGGCCGTAAACACCATATATTTT
TRBV19	NA	TRBJ1-5	CASTEAGGWVSNQPQHF	TGTGCCAGTACCGAAGCGGGAGGGTGGGTTAGCAATCAGCCCCAGCATTTT
TRBV7-3	TRBD1	TRBJ2-5	CASSFQGASSETQYF	TGTGCCAGCAGCTTTCAGGGGGCTTCGTCAGAGACCCAGTACTTC
TRBV7-2	NA	TRBJ1-6	CASSPDHSAGRSPLHF	TGTGCCAGCAGCCCCGACCACAGCGCCGGGAGGTCACCCCTCCACTTT
TRBV11-3	TRBD2	TRBJ2-1	CASSPGLAGAVYNEQFF	TGTGCCAGCAGCCCGGGACTAGCGGGAGCTGTCTACAATGAGCAGTTCTTC
TRBV27	NA	TRBJ1-1	CASSLFLGAGWTEAFF	TGTGCCAGCAGTTTATTTTTGGGGGCTGGTTGGACTGAAGCTTTCTTT
TRBV5-1	NA	TRBJ1-2	CASSLAAEIGYTF	TGCGCCAGCAGCTTGGCCGCGGAGATCGGCTACACCTTC
TRBV6-2/TRBV6-3	TRBD2	TRBJ2-1	CASSQRPPGLAPWGGQFF	TGTGCCAGCAGTCAACGGCCGCCGGGACTAGCACCCTGGGGGGGGCAGTTCTTC
TRBV14	TRBD1	TRBJ1-2	CASSLLGTDGYTF	TGTGCCAGCAGCCTGCTCGGGACAGATGGCTACACCTTC